This T cell receptor beta chain was documented in a study of blood T cell repertoires in COVID-19. Authors' processing steps: For nucleated cells, counts were estimated from reference gene primer amplification. Method: immunoSEQ multiplex PCR; TCRdb's copy keeps in-frame clones and lacks some. V and J calls and clone size are as listed in that table; D and trimming were resolved from the DNA. Seen here are approximately 270,000 clones, around nine tenths observed once, and the top ten hold approximately 10%. V trimming: 1 base; J trimming: 9 bases; junction bases outside the gene matches: 9. There are 17 residues in the CDR3. In germline, CDR1 is SGHKS, CDR2 YYEKEE (reference sequence).

This receptor was identified in a middle-aged man with active or convalescent COVID-19. The sequenced sample was peripheral blood. The chain combines TRBV5-5 with TRBJ2-1, with TRBD2 identical over 14 bases. This CDR3 reads CASSLPDRGLAGAEQFF. CDR3 DNA: TGTGCCAGCAGCTTGCCGGACAGGGGACTAGCGGGAGCTGAGCAGTTCTTC.